These 20 T cell receptor beta chains share one sample of origin, sequenced in a study of blood T cell repertoires in COVID-19. This table comes from immunoSEQ multiplex PCR, and its TCRdb copy is limited to in-frame clones, with some not included. The table has about 160,000 clones, 80% seen once. The specimen sequenced was PBMCs or T cells enriched from blood (not recorded which). Receptors were obtained from a woman aged 55-69 years who had recovered from COVID-19.

This clone was picked up one time. The chain employs TRBV3-1 (or the pseudogene TRBV3-2) and TRBJ1-6, with 7 bases that match TRBD1. The CDR3 has 17 amino acids. The V gene end was trimmed by 4 bases and the J gene end by 0 bases; junction bases not matched to a gene: 6. Per the germline V gene, CDR1 is LGHDT and CDR2 is YNNKEL (reference sequence). As DNA, the CDR3 is TGTGCCAGCAGCCGAGGACAGGTGAGCTCCTATAATTCACCCCTCCACTTT. Protein product: CASSRGQVSSYNSPLHF.

The chain is built from TRBV24-1 and TRBJ2-2; a possible D gene is TRBD1 (5 bases). V was shortened by 1 base and J by 0 bases, with 11 bases between the two germline ends. CDR3 length: 17 residues. CDR1 and CDR2 (germline): KGHDR, SFDVKD. The CDR3 reads CATSDFDSPANTGELFF. Here the CDR3 DNA reads TGTGCCACCAGTGATTTCGACAGTCCCGCGAACACCGGGGAGCTGTTTTTT.

V is TRBV19 and J is TRBJ2-1; perhaps TRBD2 as D (5 bases). Germline assignment: CDR1 LNHDA and CDR2 SQIVND (reference sequence). V lost 1 base, J lost 5 bases, and 15 bases lay in between. The CDR3 length is 16 residues. The CDR3 region is CASSIAGLRIHNEQFF. As DNA, the CDR3 is TGTGCCAGTAGTATAGCAGGACTGCGTATCCACAATGAGCAGTTCTTC.

V gene TRBV7-2 combines with J gene TRBJ2-3; 11 bases agree with TRBD2. This CDR3 is built from 18 residues. CDR1 and CDR2 (germline): SGHTA, FQGNSA. V was clipped by 0 bases and J by 0 bases; unmatched bases: 5. The CDR3: CASSLAGSGGASTDTQYF. Written as DNA, the CDR3 is TGTGCCAGCAGCTTAGCCGGTAGCGGGGGGGCTAGCACAGATACGCAGTATTTT.

The chain joins TRBV10-2 to TRBJ1-2, with D perhaps TRBD1 (6 bases). Trimming took 7 bases from V and 1 from J, leaving 13 bases between them. Germline V gives CDR1 WSHSY, CDR2 SAAADI. The CDR3 loop spans 14 amino acids. Here the CDR3 reads CASKGGKLNYGYTF. In DNA, the CDR3 is TGCGCCAGCAAGGGGGGGAAACTTAACTATGGCTACACCTTC.

The J gene is TRBJ2-1, the V gene TRBV19; TRBD1 matches at 7 bases. The ends lost 7 bases at V and 9 bases at J; junction bases unmatched: 21. The CDR3 spans 17 residues. Germline CDR1 LNHDA, CDR2 SQIVND (reference sequence). The CDR3 loop is CASTRSTRQGPPSEQFF. The CDR3 DNA follows: TGTGCCAGTACCCGCTCAACAAGACAGGGCCCCCCTAGTGAGCAGTTCTTC.

V is TRBV9 and J is TRBJ1-2, with D hard to call. Trimming left V 8 bases short and J 0 bases short, with 5 bases between. The CDR3 covers 11 residues. Germline values: CDR1 SGDLS, CDR2 YYNGEE. CDR3 protein: CASEANYGYTF. CDR3 sequence (DNA): TGTGCCAGTGAGGCTAACTATGGCTACACCTTC.

The CDR3: CASSLQGLAGLYEQYF. The DNA of the CDR3 is TGTGCCAGCAGCTTACAGGGACTAGCGGGCCTGTACGAGCAGTACTTC. The rearrangement joins TRBV11-2 to TRBJ2-7, with 12 bases matching TRBD2. Germline CDR1 SGHAT, CDR2 FQNNGV. With V trimmed by 2 bases and J by 4 bases, 6 bases remained unmatched. The CDR3 contains 16 residues.

In the case of this clone: At the DNA level, this CDR3 is encoded by other sequences in the same sample as well. This chain joins TRBV6-5 and TRBJ2-3; no definite D call. This CDR3 region has 12 residues. Germline CDR1 MNHEY, CDR2 SVGAGI. The germline V and J ends were trimmed by 7 bases and 3 bases, with 8 bases remaining between them. The DNA of the CDR3 is TGTGCCAGCATTGGTCAGACAGATACGCAGTATTTT. Amino acids: CASIGQTDTQYF.

The genes are TRBV30 and TRBJ2-5; TRBD1 agrees at 10 bases. Trimming cost V 1 base and J 5 bases; bases outside gene matches: 4. The CDR3 is 14 amino acids. The germline CDR1 and CDR2 sequences are GTSNPN and SVGIG (reference sequence). The CDR3 is CAWSGGTGVETQYF. The DNA for the CDR3 is TGTGCCTGGAGTGGAGGGACAGGGGTGGAGACCCAGTACTTC.

The chain links TRBV30 to TRBJ1-2, with D perhaps TRBD1 (6 bases). This CDR3 has 13 residues. The germline V and J ends were trimmed by 0 bases and 8 bases, with 13 bases remaining between them. From germline, CDR1 is GTSNPN and CDR2 SVGIG (reference sequence). For the CDR3, the DNA is TGTGCCTGGAGTGTATTTGCGGGGGCGGGCTACACCTTC. Translation gives CAWSVFAGAGYTF. The full variable domain, its missing parts supplied by reference TRBV30 and TRBJ1-2, is SQTIHQWPATLVQPVGSPLSLECTVEGTSNPNLYWYRQAAGRGLQLLFYSVGIGQISSEVPQNLSASRPQDRQFILSSKKLLLSDSGFYLCAWSVFAGAGYTFGSGTRLTVV.

J is TRBJ2-6 and V is TRBV21-1; TRBD2 was called by the table and not checked on the DNA. TRBV21-1 is reported as a pseudogene. The CDR3 runs 19 residues. CDR3 coding DNA: TGTGCCAGCAGCAAACCACGGGGGGCAGGGTACTCTGGGGCCAACGTCCTGACTTTC. The encoded protein is CASSKPRGAGYSGANVLTF.

The CDR3 is CASSLGWASGFTGELFF. The CDR3 DNA is TGTGCCAGCAGTTTGGGGTGGGCTAGCGGCTTCACCGGGGAGCTGTTTTTT. V usage is TRBV7-8 and J usage is TRBJ2-2; 7 bases agree with TRBD2. V lost 6 bases to trimming and J lost 4 bases; unmatched junction nucleotides: 14. The CDR3 length is 17 residues. Germline CDR1 SGHVS, CDR2 FQNEAQ.

The chain is built from TRBV6-5 and TRBJ1-2; 7 positions agree with TRBD1. The CDR3 extends over 14 amino acids. J was trimmed by 2 bases and V by 6 bases; bases with no gene match: 6. Germline V gene sequence: CDR1 MNHEY, CDR2 SVGAGI. The CDR3 DNA is TGTGCCAGCAGGGGTGACAGGGACAACTATGGCTACACCTTC. This codes for CASRGDRDNYGYTF.

V is TRBV5-1 and J is TRBJ2-2; D may be TRBD1 (5 bases). Germline-derived CDR1 and CDR2 are SGHRS and YFSETQ. V was trimmed by 3 bases and J by 3 bases, leaving 6 bases between them. This CDR3 is 13 amino acids long. CDR3 bases: TGCGCCAGCAGCTCAGGGTACACCGGGGAGCTGTTTTTT. Residues: CASSSGYTGELFF.

The chain joins TRBV5-1 to TRBJ1-1; D is perhaps TRBD1 (5 bases). The V and J ends lost 4 bases and 3 bases respectively, with 13 bases between them. This CDR3 has 14 residues. Germline CDR1 is SGHRS and CDR2 is YFSETQ. CDR3 residues: CASSVTESYTEAFF. The CDR3 region has the DNA TGCGCCAGCAGCGTGACAGAAAGCTACACTGAAGCTTTCTTT.

J is TRBJ1-2 and V is TRBV29-1, with D unclear. V was cut by 3 bases and J by 0 bases, with 11 bases left in between. This CDR3 region has 14 residues. Germline lookup yields CDR1 SQVTM and CDR2 ANQGSEA. CDR3 in DNA: TGCAGCGTTGATCTAGCGGTAGCTAACTATGGCTACACCTTC. It specifies CSVDLAVANYGYTF. Using reference TRBV29-1 and TRBJ1-2 for the parts outside the CDR3, the full variable domain is SAVISQKPSRDICQRGTSLTIQCQVDSQVTMMFWYRQQPGQSLTLIATANQGSEATYESGFVIDKFPISRPNLTFSTLTVSNMSPEDSSIYLCSVDLAVANYGYTFGSGTRLTVV.

This clone is a singleton in its sample. The same CDR3 arises from other DNA sequences in this sample as well. CDR3 protein: CASSLSVNTEAFF. The CDR3, as DNA: TGTGCCAGCAGCTTATCCGTTAACACTGAAGCTTTCTTT. This rearrangement joins TRBV7-9 to TRBJ1-1; D is unresolved. CDR1 is SEHNR, CDR2 FQNEAQ, per germline (reference sequence). V was pared by 2 bases and J by 2 bases, with 6 bases between. This CDR3 contains 13 residues.

The chain joins TRBV3-1 (or the pseudogene TRBV3-2) to TRBJ1-1; 7 bases agree with TRBD1. The V and J ends lost 4 bases and 4 bases, in that order; junction bases with no gene match: 6. The CDR3 loop spans 14 amino acids. CDR1 is LGHDT, CDR2 YNNKEL, per germline (reference sequence). CDR3 DNA sequence: TGTGCCAGCAGCCCAAGGGCAGGGGGCACTGAAGCTTTCTTT. This gives the protein CASSPRAGGTEAFF.

The chain recombines TRBV4-1 with TRBJ2-5; 8 bases are a match to TRBD1. Germline CDR1 MGHRA, CDR2 YSYEKL. The CDR3 consists of 14 residues. V shed 4 bases and J 1 base; nucleotides not matched to a gene: 2. CDR3 DNA: TGCGCCAGCAGCCCAGGGACAGGCCAAGAGACCCAGTACTTC. It codes for CASSPGTGQETQYF.